A single sample is the source of the 22 T cell receptor beta chains below, sequenced in a study of cytomegalovirus exposure and HLA in healthy donors. It was with 60 Vbeta and 13 Jbeta primers that the PCR ran. This table comes from immunoSEQ multiplex PCR, and its TCRdb copy is limited to in-frame clones, with some not included. The sample records 210,000 or so clones, 60% to 80% being singletons. The sample was PBMCs. Every receptor here comes from a man younger than 35 in good health and CMV-seronegative.

This chain connects TRBV6-6 to TRBJ2-7; maybe TRBD1 (6 bases). The ends were cut back, 2 bases at V and 0 bases at J, with 14 bases in the middle. CDR1 and CDR2 (germline): MNHNY, SVGAGI (reference sequence). The CDR3 covers 16 residues. The CDR3 region is CASSYDGDTSSYEQYF. Here the CDR3 DNA reads TGTGCCAGCAGTTACGATGGGGACACGAGCTCCTACGAGCAGTACTTC.

This clone was picked up a small number of times. This chain connects TRBV30 to TRBJ1-2; 7 nucleotides align to TRBD1. CDR3 size: 13 residues. The V gene's germline CDR1 is GTSNPN and CDR2 SVGIG (reference sequence). V was clipped by 3 bases and J by 8 bases; unmatched bases: 9. CDR3: CAWSLGTDFGYTF. In DNA, the CDR3 is TGTGCCTGGAGCCTTGGGACAGACTTCGGCTACACCTTC.

This clone was picked up one time. CDR3 coding DNA: TGCAGCGCCCGACAGGGGGCAGGGAACACTGAAGCTTTCTTT. It is translated as CSARQGAGNTEAFF. V is TRBV29-1 and J is TRBJ1-1; TRBD1 agrees at 10 bases. CDR3 length equals 14 residues. V was pared by 7 bases and J by 1 base, with 6 bases of the junction left unmatched. CDR1 SQVTM and CDR2 ANQGSEA come from the germline V gene.

The chain links TRBV6-1 to TRBJ1-5; tentative D call: TRBD1 (6 bases). The CDR3 has 14 amino acids. V was trimmed by 3 bases and J by 3 bases, leaving 9 bases between them. Germline-derived CDR1 and CDR2 are MNHNS and SASEGT. The CDR3 is CASSDRGNNQPQHF. In DNA, the CDR3 is TGTGCCAGCAGTGACAGGGGAAACAATCAGCCCCAGCATTTT.

There are a few counts of this clone. The chain uses TRBV19 and TRBJ2-6, with a possible D match to TRBD1 (5 bases). The germline gives CDR1 LNHDA, CDR2 SQIVND (reference sequence). Trimming took 6 bases from V and 0 from J, leaving 15 bases between them. The CDR3 totals 17 residues. CDR3 coding DNA: TGTGCCAGTAGCCTACAGGCCCCAAACTCTGGGGCCAACGTCCTGACTTTC. Its translation: CASSLQAPNSGANVLTF.

The rearrangement links TRBV27 to TRBJ2-1; tentative D call: TRBD2 (5 bases). This CDR3 is built from 12 residues. With 5 bases removed from V and 9 bases from J, the gap between germline ends came to 11 bases. CDR1 and CDR2 from the germline V gene are MNHEY and SMNVEV (reference sequence). The CDR3 sequence: CASSPPGIEQFF. In nucleotides, the CDR3 is TGTGCCAGCAGTCCCCCGGGGATTGAGCAGTTCTTC.

With regard to this clone: This specimen includes other DNA sequences encoding the same CDR3. The V and J genes are TRBV6-5 and TRBJ1-1, with D unclear. The germline CDR1 and CDR2 sequences are MNHEY and SVGAGI. This CDR3 is 15 amino acids long. Trimming removed 0 bases at V and 3 bases at J, with 11 bases between. The CDR3 nucleotides read TGTGCCAGCAGTTACTCGAAAGGGAGGTACACTGAAGCTTTCTTT. Protein product: CASSYSKGRYTEAFF.

The chain is built from TRBV11-3 and TRBJ1-2; TRBD1 agrees at 8 bases. J was trimmed by 5 bases and V by 5 bases; bases with no gene match: 10. This CDR3 region has 15 residues. Germline loops: CDR1 SGHNT, CDR2 YENEEA. DNA for the CDR3: TGTGCCAGCAGCCTTCACCTCGACAGGGGATATGGCTACACCTTC. It translates to CASSLHLDRGYGYTF.

This clone was seen a handful of times. This chain joins TRBV7-8 and TRBJ1-3; 7 nucleotides agree with TRBD1. Germline CDR1 and CDR2: SGHVS and FQNEAQ. V shed 2 bases and J 0 bases; nucleotides not matched to a gene: 7. CDR3 length: 17 amino acids. The CDR3 protein is CASSLWTGQSSGNTIYF. The CDR3 DNA sequence: TGTGCCAGCAGCTTATGGACAGGCCAAAGCTCTGGAAACACCATATATTTT.

The chain joins TRBV30 to TRBJ1-1; TRBD1 might be the D (5 bases). This CDR3 has 13 residues. Germline values: CDR1 GTSNPN, CDR2 SVGIG (reference sequence). With 7 bases removed from V and 4 bases from J, the gap between germline ends came to 16 bases. The CDR3 protein is CAFGGGFVTEAFF. CDR3 DNA: TGTGCCTTCGGGGGGGGGTTTGTCACTGAAGCTTTCTTT.

The chain combines TRBV20-1 with TRBJ1-2, with D possibly TRBD1 on 6 matching bases. Germline loops: CDR1 DFQATT, CDR2 SNEGSKA (reference sequence). V lost 5 bases, J lost 4 bases, and 8 bases lay in between. This CDR3 has 11 amino acids. The CDR3 loop is CSAVDSYGYTF. The CDR3 DNA reads as TGCAGTGCTGTGGACAGCTATGGCTACACCTTC.

This clone was observed a handful of times. This rearrangement joins TRBV6-5 to TRBJ2-3; maybe TRBD2 (6 bases). CDR3 length: 15 amino acids. Germline assignment: CDR1 MNHEY and CDR2 SVGAGI. The germline V and J ends were trimmed by 6 bases and 10 bases, with 23 bases remaining between them. The CDR3 reads CASRERDSPSGSQYF. In DNA form, the CDR3 reads TGTGCCAGCAGAGAACGGGACTCGCCCTCGGGATCGCAGTATTTT.

V gene TRBV19 combines with J gene TRBJ2-3; the D gene is possibly TRBD1 (5 bases). In germline, CDR1 is LNHDA, CDR2 SQIVND (reference sequence). V was trimmed by 7 bases and J by 4 bases, leaving 15 bases between them. There are 14 residues in the CDR3. The CDR3 nucleotides read TGTGCCAGTATGGAAACAGGCCTCGCAGATACGCAGTATTTT. It encodes CASMETGLADTQYF.

The rearrangement joins TRBV5-6 to TRBJ2-1, with 9 nucleotides matching TRBD2. This CDR3 has 18 residues. Germline loops: CDR1 SGHDT, CDR2 YYEEEE. V lost 0 bases and J lost 4; bases outside the gene matches: 11. The CDR3 protein is CASSLVQGAGGRYNEQFF. The CDR3 DNA follows: TGTGCCAGCAGCTTGGTCCAAGGAGCGGGGGGCCGATACAATGAGCAGTTCTTC.

The genes are TRBV9 and TRBJ2-7, with 11 bases identical to TRBD2. V shed 3 bases and J 3 bases; nucleotides not matched to a gene: 20. From germline, CDR1 is SGDLS and CDR2 YYNGEE. The CDR3 covers 20 residues. In DNA form, the CDR3 reads TGTGCCAGCAGCGACCAACAGGGGCCGCTAGCGGGAGGTCTCGACTACGAGCAGTACTTC. As protein: CASSDQQGPLAGGLDYEQYF.

As regards this clone: Other DNA sequences in the same sample also yield this CDR3. The J gene is TRBJ1-3, the V gene TRBV6-6; TRBD1 aligns across 8 bases. CDR1 and CDR2 from the germline V gene are MNHNY and SVGAGI (reference sequence). V lost 4 bases to trimming and J lost 2 bases; unmatched junction nucleotides: 1. The CDR3 runs 14 residues. The CDR3 region has the DNA TGTGCCAGCAGTTGGACAGGGACTGGAAACACCATATATTTT. Its protein is CASSWTGTGNTIYF.

In its sample, this clone was seen a few times. This chain uses TRBV11-3 with TRBJ1-2; D call uncertain. Germline-derived CDR1 and CDR2 are SGHNT and YENEEA. CDR3 length: 17 residues. V lost 3 bases and J lost 4, with 21 bases in between. The CDR3: CASSFVPPGDPCYGYTF. The CDR3 nucleotides are TGTGCCAGCAGCTTTGTGCCGCCGGGAGATCCCTGCTATGGCTACACCTTC. Full variable domain (outside the CDR3, taken from reference TRBV11-3 and TRBJ1-2): EAGVVQSPRYKIIEKKQPVAFWCNPISGHNTLYWYLQNLGQGPELLIRYENEEAVDDSQLPKDRFSAERLKGVDSTLKIQPAELGDSAVYLCASSFVPPGDPCYGYTFGSGTRLTVV.

The chain joins TRBV29-1 to TRBJ2-2, with 7 bases aligning to TRBD2. V dropped 6 bases and J dropped 3; count of bases not matched to a gene: 7. The germline V gene encodes CDR1 SQVTM and CDR2 ANQGSEA. The CDR3 length is 14 residues. The CDR3 here is CSVGLVIDTGELFF. The CDR3 DNA is TGCAGCGTAGGACTAGTTATAGACACCGGGGAGCTGTTTTTT.

The chain carries TRBV11-3 and TRBJ2-1; 7 nucleotides agree with TRBD2. The CDR3 runs to 16 residues. CDR1 is SGHNT, CDR2 YENEEA, per germline. With 3 bases clipped from V and 7 bases from J, the junction kept 12 bases outside the gene matches. CDR3 loop: CASSLTSRIGRNEQFF. As DNA, the CDR3 is TGTGCCAGCAGCTTGACTAGCAGGATTGGTCGGAATGAGCAGTTCTTC. The whole variable domain, remainder taken from reference TRBV11-3 and TRBJ2-1, is EAGVVQSPRYKIIEKKQPVAFWCNPISGHNTLYWYLQNLGQGPELLIRYENEEAVDDSQLPKDRFSAERLKGVDSTLKIQPAELGDSAVYLCASSLTSRIGRNEQFFGPGTRLTVL.

This rearrangement joins TRBV2 to TRBJ1-1; 9 nucleotides align to TRBD1. Germline V gene lookup returns CDR1 SNHLY and CDR2 FYNNEI. This CDR3 contains 13 residues. V lost 8 bases and J lost 6; bases outside the gene matches: 7. The CDR3: CASLEQGASEAFF. CDR3 DNA sequence: TGTGCCAGCCTTGAACAGGGGGCGTCTGAAGCTTTCTTT.

The J gene is TRBJ2-1, the V gene TRBV19; 11 bases agree with TRBD2. CDR1 is LNHDA, CDR2 SQIVND, per germline (reference sequence). The CDR3 extends over 16 amino acids. Trimming took 6 bases from V and 0 from J; bases not matched to a gene: 4. The CDR3 region has the DNA TGTGCCAGTAGCCAGACTAGCGGGGCCTCCTACAATGAGCAGTTCTTC. Protein product: CASSQTSGASYNEQFF. Filled out from reference TRBV19 and TRBJ2-1, the complete variable domain reads DGGITQSPKYLFRKEGQNVTLSCEQNLNHDAMYWYRQDPGQGLRLIYYSQIVNDFQKGDIAEGYSVSREKKESFPLTVTSAQKNPTAFYLCASSQTSGASYNEQFFGPGTRLTVL.

The V and J genes are TRBV12-5 and TRBJ2-1; 9 nucleotides match TRBD1. The CDR3 runs 16 residues. Germline-derived CDR1 and CDR2 are LGHNT and FRNRAP. The V segment lost 0 bases and the J segment 8 bases; nucleotides outside the gene matches: 8. CDR3 sequence reads: CASGLVLGQGIHEQFF. DNA of the CDR3: TGTGCTAGTGGTTTGGTCCTAGGACAGGGGATCCATGAGCAGTTCTTC.